Listed below are T cell receptor beta chains from one sample, sequenced in a study of blood T cell repertoires in COVID-19. The table came from immunoSEQ multiplex PCR; TCRdb's copy has only in-frame clones and leaves some out. The data contain some 220,000 clones, less than 90% of them singletons. Sequenced material: peripheral blood. These receptor sequences come from a woman aged 55-70 years who had recovered from COVID-19. Both conserved end residues are part of each CDR3. The order of the fields is J gene, clone size, V gene, D gene, CDR3 protein, CDR3 DNA. A D gene is named only where the DNA matches it firmly. Size is omitted from some rows. Given values are once, few, many or a class for expanded clones.

J gene: TRBJ2-6; clone size: -; V gene: TRBV19; D gene: TRBD2; CDR3 protein: CASSTGGGGTGANVLTF; CDR3 DNA: TGTGCCAGTAGTACAGGCGGCGGGGGTACGGGGGCCAACGTCCTGACTTTC
J gene: TRBJ2-1; clone size: -; V gene: TRBV3-1/TRBV3-2; D gene: -; CDR3 protein: CASIKGDGTREQFF; CDR3 DNA: TGTGCCAGCATCAAAGGGGACGGGACACGTGAGCAGTTCTTC
J gene: TRBJ1-2; clone size: -; V gene: TRBV13; D gene: TRBD1; CDR3 protein: CASSYRQGAFEDYGYTF; CDR3 DNA: TGTGCCAGCAGCTACCGACAGGGGGCATTTGAGGACTATGGCTACACCTTC
J gene: TRBJ1-1; clone size: -; V gene: TRBV7-9; D gene: -; CDR3 protein: CASSVRPPGANTEAFF; CDR3 DNA: TGTGCCAGCAGCGTACGCCCGCCAGGGGCCAACACTGAAGCTTTCTTT
J gene: TRBJ2-5; clone size: few; V gene: TRBV12-5; D gene: TRBD1; CDR3 protein: CASGRDSETQYF; CDR3 DNA: TGTGCTAGTGGCAGGGACAGTGAGACCCAGTACTTC
J gene: TRBJ1-1; clone size: -; V gene: TRBV6-5; D gene: -; CDR3 protein: CASSPGDLNTEAFF; CDR3 DNA: TGTGCCAGCAGTCCAGGGGACCTGAACACTGAAGCTTTCTTT
J gene: TRBJ1-6; clone size: -; V gene: TRBV10-3; D gene: -; CDR3 protein: CAISESGGATNSPLHF; CDR3 DNA: TGTGCCATCAGTGAGTCTGGGGGGGCCACAAATTCACCCCTCCACTTT
J gene: TRBJ1-2; clone size: -; V gene: TRBV5-6; D gene: -; CDR3 protein: CASSLDSPYGYTF; CDR3 DNA: TGTGCCAGCAGCTTGGATAGCCCCTATGGCTACACCTTC
J gene: TRBJ2-2; clone size: once; V gene: TRBV19; D gene: TRBD1; CDR3 protein: CASSIATGQGKNTGELFF; CDR3 DNA: TGTGCCAGTAGTATAGCTACAGGACAGGGTAAGAACACCGGGGAGCTGTTTTTT
J gene: TRBJ2-1; clone size: once; V gene: TRBV11-3; D gene: -; CDR3 protein: CASSSNSGYNEQFF; CDR3 DNA: TGTGCCAGCAGCTCCAATAGCGGTTACAATGAGCAGTTCTTC
J gene: TRBJ2-1; clone size: -; V gene: TRBV7-9; D gene: -; CDR3 protein: CASSSHRANEQFF; CDR3 DNA: TGTGCCAGCAGCTCCCACAGGGCCAATGAGCAGTTCTTC
J gene: TRBJ2-3; clone size: -; V gene: TRBV7-2; D gene: -; CDR3 protein: CASSLALSTDTQYF; CDR3 DNA: TGTGCCAGCAGCTTAGCCCTCAGTACAGATACGCAGTATTTT
J gene: TRBJ2-5; clone size: few; V gene: TRBV6-2/TRBV6-3; D gene: TRBD1; CDR3 protein: CASSYPKTGAGETQYF; CDR3 DNA: TGTGCCAGCAGTTACCCGAAGACAGGGGCCGGGGAGACCCAGTACTTC
J gene: TRBJ2-5; clone size: -; V gene: TRBV19; D gene: TRBD2; CDR3 protein: CASSMGLAGDQETQYF; CDR3 DNA: TGTGCCAGTAGTATGGGTCTAGCGGGGGACCAAGAGACCCAGTACTTC
J gene: TRBJ2-2; clone size: -; V gene: TRBV7-9; D gene: -; CDR3 protein: CASSLFSNTGELFF; CDR3 DNA: TGTGCCAGCAGCTTATTCTCGAACACCGGGGAGCTGTTTTTT
J gene: TRBJ1-1; clone size: -; V gene: TRBV2; D gene: TRBD1; CDR3 protein: CASLRDRGSWGQAFF; CDR3 DNA: TGTGCCAGTCTCCGGGACAGGGGTTCGTGGGGGCAGGCTTTCTTT